This T cell receptor (beta chain) was identified in a study of human T cells and chemical hapten exposure. Overall study context: Throughout the roughly 24-week study, diphenylcyclopropenone was applied weekly to the patients' scalps. Slight volume differences across pooled libraries mainly accounted for varying per-sample TCR yields.

This clonotype was counted at least ten times. As to time point: patch test 2, 6 weeks after DPC sensitization. Treatment: therapeutic diphenylcyclopropenone sensitization with weekly scalp DPC. Every donor had alopecia and was 18 to 70 years old; all were suitable for DPC. Total RNA was isolated from unfractionated whole blood. TCRdb reprocessed the RACE reads with MiXCR, giving one entry per CDR3 protein. The sample contains over 60,000 distinct CDR3 sequences, approximately 10% of which appear only once. Germline CDR1 SNHLY, CDR2 FYNNEI. Trimming took 0 bases from V and 4 from J, leaving 9 bases between them. The CDR3 contains 14 residues.

The sequence was obtained from a woman in her 50s with alopecia areata. Some clones in this sample may be carry-over from other donors' samples. J is TRBJ2-5 and V is TRBV2; D gene ambiguous. The input for sequencing was whole blood, taken in connection with sensitization to the hapten diphenylcyclopropenone (DPC). The CDR3: CASSEAVAGETQYF. CDR3 in DNA: TGTGCCAGCAGTGAAGCTGTAGCCGGAGAGACCCAGTACTTC.